A selection of T cell receptor beta chains follows, all from one sample in a study of shared clonotypes between healthy human individuals. Sequencing was performed with immunoSEQ multiplex PCR; in TCRdb, only in-frame clones are kept and a portion is missing. The profile shows roughly 300,000 clones, around 90% of them singletons. Material for sequencing was memory CD8+ T cells sorted from blood. The receptors were sampled from a man between 18 and 35 years old in good health. Both conserved end residues are part of each CDR3. D genes are given only for firm matches. Size tells how often a clone was seen (once, few, many) or the class of an expanded clone, and some rows leave it out.

j_gene	v_gene	abundance	d_gene	CDR3aa	CDR3nt
TRBJ2-5	TRBV15	once	-	CATSRNHRETQYF	TGTGCCACCAGCAGAAACCACCGGGAGACCCAGTACTTC
TRBJ2-7	TRBV7-2	-	TRBD2	CASSLRLAGLYEQYF	TGTGCCAGCAGCTTGAGGCTAGCGGGACTCTACGAGCAGTACTTC
TRBJ1-2	TRBV19	-	TRBD1	CASSIDLETGKGYGYTF	TGTGCCAGTAGTATAGATCTGGAGACAGGGAAAGGCTATGGCTACACCTTC
TRBJ1-5	TRBV6-7	-	-	CASSYPGTDQPQHF	TGTGCCAGCAGTTACCCAGGAACCGATCAGCCCCAGCATTTT
TRBJ2-7	TRBV7-9	-	-	CASSILRHEGIYEQYF	TGTGCCAGCAGCATCCTTCGACATGAAGGAATATACGAGCAGTACTTC
TRBJ2-7	TRBV7-5	-	-	CARSYHRSHEQYF	TGTGCCAGAAGCTATCATAGGAGCCACGAGCAGTACTTC
TRBJ2-7	TRBV2	-	-	CATWGGSYEQYF	TGTGCCACCTGGGGTGGATCCTACGAGCAGTACTTC
TRBJ1-5	TRBV9	once	TRBD1	CASSWTGGSDQPQHF	TGTGCCAGCAGCTGGACAGGGGGCTCGGATCAGCCCCAGCATTTT
TRBJ2-7	TRBV5-1	-	TRBD1	CASSNPTGGDYEQYF	TGCGCCAGCAGCAACCCCACAGGGGGCGACTACGAGCAGTACTTC
TRBJ2-5	TRBV27	-	TRBD2	CASSFSGGGQETQYF	TGTGCCAGCAGTTTCTCCGGGGGGGGACAAGAGACCCAGTACTTC
TRBJ1-1	TRBV5-1	-	-	CASSPLYMRDTEAFF	TGCGCCAGCAGCCCCCTATACATGAGGGACACTGAAGCTTTCTTT
TRBJ1-2	TRBV7-9	-	TRBD1	CASSSTGGEGILYGYTF	TGTGCCAGCAGCTCAACAGGGGGCGAAGGCATCCTCTATGGCTACACCTTC
TRBJ2-1	TRBV6-4	-	TRBD2	CASSDWTSGINSEQFF	TGTGCCAGCAGTGACTGGACTAGCGGGATAAATAGTGAGCAGTTCTTC
TRBJ2-7	TRBV7-9	-	-	CASSLGSAYEQYF	TGTGCCAGCAGCTTAGGCTCCGCCTACGAGCAGTACTTC
TRBJ1-6	TRBV4-3	-	-	CASSQDTGDNSPLHF	TGCGCCAGCAGCCAAGATACCGGGGATAATTCACCCCTCCACTTT
TRBJ2-5	TRBV13	-	TRBD1	CASSPGQEETQYF	TGTGCCAGCAGCCCGGGACAGGAAGAGACCCAGTACTTC
TRBJ2-7	TRBV5-1	-	-	CASSSVGGPYEQYF	TGCGCCAGCAGCTCCGTGGGAGGTCCCTACGAGCAGTACTTC
TRBJ2-7	TRBV27	-	-	CASSSPLDKSYEQYF	TGTGCCAGCAGTTCGCCTCTAGACAAATCCTACGAGCAGTACTTC
TRBJ2-3	TRBV30	-	-	CAWSAGEGGYDTQYF	TGTGCCTGGAGTGCCGGAGAAGGGGGGTACGATACGCAGTATTTT
TRBJ2-1	TRBV7-3	-	-	CASSSDLDSYNEQFF	TGTGCCAGCAGCTCCGACTTGGACTCCTACAATGAGCAGTTCTTC
TRBJ2-1	TRBV9	-	-	CASSVDGAIDNEQFF	TGTGCCAGCAGCGTAGATGGAGCGATCGACAATGAGCAGTTCTTC
TRBJ2-5	TRBV4-1	-	-	CASSQVGERIQETQYF	TGCGCCAGCAGCCAAGTCGGGGAAAGGATTCAAGAGACCCAGTACTTC
TRBJ1-5	TRBV7-9	-	TRBD1	CASSLAQGGEIDQPQHF	TGTGCCAGCAGCTTAGCACAAGGGGGCGAGATCGATCAGCCCCAGCATTTT
TRBJ2-7	TRBV7-9	-	TRBD2	CASSYSSGSYEQYF	TGTGCCAGCAGCTACTCTAGCGGGTCCTACGAGCAGTACTTC